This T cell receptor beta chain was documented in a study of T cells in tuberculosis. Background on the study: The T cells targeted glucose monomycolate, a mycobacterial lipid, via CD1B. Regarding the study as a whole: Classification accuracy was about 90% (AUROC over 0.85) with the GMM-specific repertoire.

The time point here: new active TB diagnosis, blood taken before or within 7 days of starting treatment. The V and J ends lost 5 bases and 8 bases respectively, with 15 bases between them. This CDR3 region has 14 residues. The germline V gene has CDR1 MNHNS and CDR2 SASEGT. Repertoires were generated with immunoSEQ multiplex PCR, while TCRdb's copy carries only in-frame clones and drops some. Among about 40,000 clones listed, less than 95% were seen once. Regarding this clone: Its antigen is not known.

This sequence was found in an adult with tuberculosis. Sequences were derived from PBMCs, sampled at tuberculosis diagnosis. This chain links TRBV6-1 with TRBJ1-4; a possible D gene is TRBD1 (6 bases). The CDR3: CASSITGLREKLFF. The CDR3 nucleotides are TGTGCCAGCAGTATAACAGGGTTACGAGAAAAACTGTTTTTT.